This T cell receptor beta chain was identified in a study of control samples from healthy donors and cancer patients. CDR1 SGHVS and CDR2 FNYEAQ come from the germline V gene. This CDR3 contains 16 residues. With 5 bases removed from V and 5 bases from J, the gap between germline ends came to 21 bases. Sequencing was performed with immunoSEQ multiplex PCR; in TCRdb, only in-frame clones are kept and a portion is missing. The sample lists roughly 88,000 clones; roughly nine tenths were seen once. The TCR sequence derives from a woman in her twenties or thirties in good health. Sample: blood. The chain recombines TRBV7-6 with TRBJ1-1; possible D gene TRBD1, 6 bases. The CDR3 region has the DNA TGTGCCAGCAGCCTTACCCGGGGGGGGCAGGCAACTGAAGCTTTCTTT. It codes for CASSLTRGGQATEAFF.